The 20 T cell receptor beta chains below all came from one sample that was sequenced in a study of T cells after yellow fever vaccination. TCRdb itself ran the 5' RACE reads through MiXCR, one entry per CDR3 protein. The data show approximately 300,000 distinct CDR3 sequences, about 10% seen once. The source was CD4+ T cells sorted from PBMCs, collected 45 days after the yellow fever booster vaccination. These receptors all come from a man between 18 and 29 years old who received the YFV17D yellow fever vaccine.

This clonotype was counted a few times. This chain connects TRBV7-3 to TRBJ2-7; 8 bases map to TRBD1. This CDR3 comprises 13 residues. Unmatched junction bases numbered 1, after V lost 1 base and J lost 5 bases. The germline CDR1 and CDR2 sequences are SGHTA and FQGTGA. CDR3 protein: CASSLKTGDEQYF. CDR3 nucleotide sequence: TGTGCCAGCAGCTTAAAGACAGGGGACGAGCAGTACTTC.

In this sample, this clonotype turned up many times. V and J are TRBV3-1 and TRBJ2-3, with a weak D call TRBD1 (5 bases). Germline lookup yields CDR1 LGHDT and CDR2 YNNKEL (reference sequence). The germline V and J ends were trimmed by 8 bases and 5 bases, with 20 bases remaining between them. The CDR3 is 15 amino acids. The CDR3 DNA sequence: TGTGCCAGCGAATATACAGGTGGTCTGGGAGATACGCAGTATTTT. This sequence encodes CASEYTGGLGDTQYF.

The chain combines TRBV10-3 with TRBJ2-2; the match to TRBD1 covers 7 bases. This CDR3 region has 16 residues. Looked up from germline, CDR1 is ENHRY and CDR2 is SYGVKD. V shed 6 bases and J 7 bases; nucleotides not matched to a gene: 14. In DNA, the CDR3 is TGTGCCATCAGAGGAACGGGACAGTCGCGTGGCGGGGAGCTGTTTTTT. Protein product: CAIRGTGQSRGGELFF.

This clonotype was seen a few times. The chain combines TRBV12-3 or TRBV12-4 with TRBJ1-3; D is possibly TRBD1 (5 bases). This CDR3 region has 15 residues. V was cut by 4 bases and J by 1 base, with 11 bases left in between. The CDR3 here is CASSSTGLSGNTIYF. CDR3 DNA: TGTGCCAGCAGTTCTACAGGCTTATCTGGAAACACCATATATTTT.

This clonotype was picked up a small number of times. The chain is built from TRBV3-1 and TRBJ2-7; unclear D gene. The CDR3 consists of 14 residues. CDR1 and CDR2 (germline): LGHDT, YNNKEL (reference sequence). Trimming shortened V by 2 bases and J by 1 base, and 9 bases separated the two germline ends. This CDR3 is CASSQFSESYEQYF. The CDR3 bases are TGTGCCAGCAGCCAATTTAGTGAGTCCTACGAGCAGTACTTC.

The chain employs TRBV4-2 and TRBJ1-2; weak D call: TRBD1 (6 bases). CDR1 and CDR2 from the germline V gene are LGHNA and YNFKEQ. V lost 0 bases and J lost 14, with 19 bases in between. The CDR3 covers 14 residues. In DNA form, the CDR3 reads TGTGCCAGCAGCCAAGATCTGGAAGGCGCGGGGGCGACCTTC. Its protein is CASSQDLEGAGATF.

This clonotype has a count of ten or more. The gene calls are TRBV7-2 and TRBJ1-1; D is undetermined. This CDR3 has 15 amino acids. Trimming shortened V by 5 bases and J by 0 bases, and 13 bases separated the two germline ends. CDR1 SGHTA and CDR2 FQGNSA come from the germline V gene. CDR3: CASSRPAPLNTEAFF. The DNA for the CDR3 is TGTGCCAGCAGCCGACCTGCGCCCTTGAACACTGAAGCTTTCTTT. Full variable domain (outside the CDR3, taken from reference TRBV7-2 and TRBJ1-1): GAGVSQSPSNKVTEKGKDVELRCDPISGHTALYWYRQSLGQGLEFLIYFQGNSAPDKSGLPSDRFSAERTGGSVSTLTIQRTQQEDSAVYLCASSRPAPLNTEAFFGQGTRLTVV.

J is TRBJ1-1 and V is TRBV12-3 or TRBV12-4; D remains unclear. The CDR3 is 14 amino acids. Trimming shortened V by 2 bases and J by 6 bases, and 13 bases separated the two germline ends. For the CDR3, the DNA is TGTGCCAGCAGTTTACAATCCCTGAAAGCTGAAGCTTTCTTT. Encoded protein: CASSLQSLKAEAFF.

This clonotype was seen repeatedly, ten times or more. The genes are TRBV20-1 and TRBJ2-7; D is unclear. Germline V gene lookup returns CDR1 DFQATT and CDR2 SNEGSKA (reference sequence). This CDR3 has 14 amino acids. The CDR3 DNA reads TGCAGCGCTACCCCGAACGCACTCAACTACGAGCAGTACGTC. Translation: CSATPNALNYEQYV.

This clonotype showed up just a few times. J is TRBJ2-7 and V is TRBV23-1; no definite D call. TRBV23-1 is assigned to the ORF class and has an uncertain function. Trimming pared 3 bases from V and 3 bases from J, leaving 3 bases between. The CDR3 spans 11 residues. This CDR3 reads CASSHHYEQYV. The DNA of the CDR3 is TGCGCCAGCAGTCATCACTACGAGCAGTACGTC.

J is TRBJ1-1 and V is TRBV7-2; D possibly corresponds to TRBD1 (6 bases). Germline V gene sequence: CDR1 SGHTA, CDR2 FQGNSA. Trimming left V 6 bases short and J 4 bases short, with 15 bases between. This CDR3 region has 14 residues. The CDR3 here is CASSFRGSGTEAFF. The CDR3 DNA reads TGTGCCAGCAGTTTCAGGGGTTCGGGCACTGAAGCTTTCTTT.

This clonotype was observed at least ten times. The chain employs TRBV6-2 or TRBV6-3 and TRBJ1-2; 8 bases fit TRBD1. CDR3 length equals 13 residues. Germline values: CDR1 MNHEY, CDR2 SVGEGT. The ends lost 6 bases at V and 3 bases at J; junction bases unmatched: 3. CDR3 nucleotides: TGTGCCAGCAGGCCAGGGGGCGACTATGGCTACACCTTC. Protein sequence: CASRPGGDYGYTF.

CDR3 in amino acids: CATQPGVEGLGETQYF. Written as DNA, the CDR3 is TGCGCCACTCAGCCTGGGGTCGAGGGTCTAGGCGAGACCCAGTACTTC. The chain recombines TRBV5-1 with TRBJ2-5; perhaps TRBD2 as D (5 bases). CDR1 is SGHRS and CDR2 is YFSETQ in the germline V gene. The CDR3 covers 16 residues. Trimming removed 9 bases at V and 5 bases at J, with 26 bases between.

There are many counts of this clonotype. This chain connects TRBV7-9 to TRBJ1-5; no reliable D call. Looked up from germline, CDR1 is SEHNR and CDR2 is FQNEAQ (reference sequence). The V and J ends lost 3 bases and 2 bases respectively, with 5 bases between them. The CDR3 extends over 13 amino acids. CDR3 sequence: CASSFYGNQPQHF. The CDR3 region has the DNA TGTGCCAGCAGCTTTTATGGCAATCAGCCCCAGCATTTT. The full variable domain, its missing parts supplied by reference TRBV7-9 and TRBJ1-5, is DTGVSQNPRHKITKRGQNVTFRCDPISEHNRLYWYRQTLGQGPEFLTYFQNEAQLEKSRLLSDRFSAERPKGSFSTLEIQRTEQGDSAMYLCASSFYGNQPQHFGDGTRLSIL.

This clonotype was seen ten or more times. CDR3 in DNA: TGTGCCATCAGTGAGCCGGGGACAGACACTTATGGCTACACCTTC. Protein sequence: CAISEPGTDTYGYTF. V usage is TRBV10-3 and J usage is TRBJ1-2; TRBD1 matches at 7 bases. CDR1 is ENHRY, CDR2 SYGVKD, per germline. This CDR3 is 15 amino acids long. The J segment lost 5 bases and the V segment lost 2 bases, leaving 8 bases of the junction unmatched.

This chain joins TRBV5-1 and TRBJ2-3; D unclear. This CDR3 spans 15 amino acids. V lost 0 bases and J 7 bases, leaving 15 bases between the germline ends. Germline values: CDR1 SGHRS, CDR2 YFSETQ. The CDR3, as DNA: TGCGCCAGCAGCTTGGCCCCAACGAACCTGAATACGCAGTATTTT. Its protein is CASSLAPTNLNTQYF.

This clonotype was picked up a small number of times. This chain connects TRBV7-8 to TRBJ1-1; D possibly corresponds to TRBD1 (5 bases). Germline V lookup: CDR1 SGHVS, CDR2 FQNEAQ. CDR3 length: 14 residues. Between the trimmed V and J ends, which lost 5 bases and 7 bases, there was a span of 17 bases. The CDR3, as DNA: TGTGCCAGCAGCCGCCCCGGGGGTCTCGTTGAAGCTTTCTTT. Translated, it gives CASSRPGGLVEAFF. Looking up the rest from reference TRBV7-8 and TRBJ1-1 gives the full variable domain: GAGVSQSPRYKVAKRGQDVALRCDPISGHVSLFWYQQALGQGPEFLTYFQNEAQLDKSGLPSDRFFAERPEGSVSTLKIQRTQQEDSAVYLCASSRPGGLVEAFFGQGTRLTVV.

The V gene is TRBV7-3, the J gene TRBJ2-2; 8 bases align to TRBD2. V was pared by 2 bases and J by 0 bases, with 5 bases of the junction left unmatched. The CDR3 has 17 residues. The germline V gene encodes CDR1 SGHTA and CDR2 FQGTGA. CDR3: CASSLGPTSANTGELFF. As DNA, the CDR3 is TGTGCCAGCAGCTTAGGCCCGACTAGCGCGAACACCGGGGAGCTGTTTTTT.

The chain's CDR3 is CASKPTNGNTIYF. The CDR3 region has the DNA TGTGCCAGCAAGCCGACCAATGGAAACACCATATATTTT. The genes are TRBV7-3 and TRBJ1-3; D remains ambiguous. Trimming left V 7 bases short and J 3 bases short, with 10 bases between. Germline V lookup: CDR1 SGHTA, CDR2 FQGTGA. There are 13 residues in the CDR3.

The chain employs TRBV6-4 and TRBJ2-3, with D hard to call. Per the germline V gene, CDR1 is MRHNA and CDR2 is SNTAGT. V dropped 6 bases and J dropped 0 bases, with 10 bases sitting between them. The CDR3 contains 14 residues. The CDR3 DNA reads as TGTGCCAGCAGAAAGACACCTAGCACAGATACGCAGTATTTT. Its protein is CASRKTPSTDTQYF.